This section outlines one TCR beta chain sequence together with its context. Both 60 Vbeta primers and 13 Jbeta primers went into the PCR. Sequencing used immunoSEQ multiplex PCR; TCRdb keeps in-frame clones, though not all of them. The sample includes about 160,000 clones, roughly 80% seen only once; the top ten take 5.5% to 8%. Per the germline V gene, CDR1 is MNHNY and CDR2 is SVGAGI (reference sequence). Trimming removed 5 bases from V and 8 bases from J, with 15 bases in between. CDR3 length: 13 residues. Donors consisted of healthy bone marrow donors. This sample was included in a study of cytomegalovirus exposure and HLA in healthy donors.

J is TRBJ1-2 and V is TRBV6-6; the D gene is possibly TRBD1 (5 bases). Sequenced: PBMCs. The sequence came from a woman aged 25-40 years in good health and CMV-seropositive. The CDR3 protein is CASSAGLSPGYTF. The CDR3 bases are TGTGCCAGCAGTGCGGGACTGTCCCCCGGCTACACCTTC.